Shown below are 27 T cell receptor beta chains from a single sample sequenced in a study of blood T cells in healthy people across ages. For the second PCR, which ran for 7 to 11 cycles, a sample-barcoded 5' primer and a J-beta primer mix were used. TCRdb recomputed calls from the 5' RACE reads with MiXCR, one row per CDR3 protein. The sample includes 1 million to 1.2 million distinct CDR3 sequences, approximately 38% of them seen just once. Specimen: blood. These receptors all come from a man between 18 and 29 years old in good health.

The chain carries TRBV12-3 or TRBV12-4 and TRBJ1-4; 8 positions agree with TRBD1. The CDR3 loop spans 19 amino acids. V lost 5 bases to trimming and J lost 3 bases; unmatched junction nucleotides: 17. The DNA for the CDR3 is TGTGCCAGCAGTCGCGGACAGGGTCGGTTCGAGTGGCCTAATGAAAAACTGTTTTTT. Translating it yields CASSRGQGRFEWPNEKLFF.

This clonotype was recorded a few times. The chain carries TRBV12-3 or TRBV12-4 and TRBJ2-3; a possible D gene is TRBD2 (5 bases). This CDR3 has 14 amino acids. V was shortened by 2 bases and J by 5 bases, with 11 bases between the two germline ends. CDR3: CASSLTRKRDTQYF. CDR3 coding DNA: TGTGCCAGCAGTTTAACTAGGAAGCGAGATACGCAGTATTTT.

This clonotype was picked up a small number of times. This chain uses TRBV3-1 with TRBJ2-7; unclear D gene. Germline V gene sequence: CDR1 LGHDT, CDR2 YNNKEL (reference sequence). V was cut by 0 bases and J by 3 bases, with 12 bases left in between. This CDR3 spans 15 amino acids. As DNA, the CDR3 is TGTGCCAGCAGCCAAGAAGGGTTCGGCAACTACGAGCAGTACTTC. Protein sequence: CASSQEGFGNYEQYF.

The rearrangement joins TRBV24-1 to TRBJ2-1, with D tentatively TRBD1 or TRBD2 (6 bases each). TRBJ2-7 explains the end of the DNA better; the J call may be wrong. The CDR3 loop spans 15 amino acids. Germline CDR1 KGHDR, CDR2 SFDVKD. Here the CDR3 reads CATSDFRGPYNEQYF. CDR3 in DNA: TGTGCCACCAGTGATTTCCGGGGGCCTTACAATGAGCAGTACTTC.

This clonotype has only a few counts. The V and J genes are TRBV4-1 and TRBJ1-1; D might be TRBD1 (5 bases). Germline CDR1 and CDR2: MGHRA and YSYEKL. This CDR3 has 14 residues. The ends were cut back, 1 base at V and 4 bases at J, with 10 bases in the middle. The CDR3: CASSQARGGTEAFF. The CDR3 DNA sequence: TGCGCCAGCAGCCAAGCCCGGGGGGGCACTGAAGCTTTCTTT.

This clonotype appeared a few times. J is TRBJ2-2 and V is TRBV5-1; tentative D call: TRBD1 (5 bases). The germline CDR1 and CDR2 sequences are SGHRS and YFSETQ. The CDR3 runs 14 residues. With 6 bases removed from V and 0 bases from J, the gap between germline ends came to 9 bases. The CDR3 sequence: CASNQGSNTGELFF. DNA of the CDR3: TGCGCCAGCAACCAGGGCTCGAACACCGGGGAGCTGTTTTTT.

The V call is TRBV24-1, the J call TRBJ2-1, with D tentatively TRBD1 (6 bases). Trimming pared 3 bases from V and 10 bases from J, leaving 12 bases between. The length of the CDR3 is 13 residues. From germline, CDR1 is KGHDR and CDR2 SFDVKD. The CDR3 sequence: CATSDGTGSEQFF. In DNA, the CDR3 is TGTGCCACCAGTGATGGAACAGGGAGCGAGCAGTTCTTC.

This clonotype came up a few times. The V gene is TRBV28, the J gene TRBJ1-2; D not resolved. Germline V gives CDR1 MDHEN, CDR2 SYDVKM. V lost 10 bases and J lost 2, with 11 bases in between. The CDR3 has 12 amino acids. CDR3 coding DNA: TGTGCCACCGAAATGGCAAACTATGGCTACACCTTC. Translating it yields CATEMANYGYTF.

The chain has TRBV4-1 and TRBJ2-1; D possibly matches TRBD1 or TRBD2 (6 bases each). The CDR3 length is 16 residues. Germline CDR1 and CDR2: MGHRA and YSYEKL. V was trimmed by 0 bases and J by 3 bases, leaving 12 bases between them. CDR3 sequence (DNA): TGCGCCAGCAGCCAAGAATCGGGGGCCTACTACAATGAGCAGTTCTTC. Encoded protein: CASSQESGAYYNEQFF.

This clonotype was observed a handful of times. The rearrangement joins TRBV6-5 to TRBJ1-5, with TRBD1 identical over 9 bases. The CDR3 runs 14 residues. With 5 bases clipped from V and 3 bases from J, the junction kept 2 bases outside the gene matches. Germline CDR1 and CDR2: MNHEY and SVGAGI. The CDR3, as DNA: TGTGCCAGCAGTGGGACAGGGAACAATCAGCCCCAGCATTTT. This sequence encodes CASSGTGNNQPQHF.

This clonotype was recorded many times. The rearrangement uses TRBV29-1 and TRBJ2-1; D possibly corresponds to TRBD2 (7 bases). Germline V gives CDR1 SQVTM, CDR2 ANQGSEA. Trimming shortened V by 5 bases and J by 9 bases, and 11 bases separated the two germline ends. CDR3 size: 11 residues. CDR3 sequence: CSVRGASEQFF. Here the CDR3 DNA reads TGCAGCGTTCGGGGGGCTAGTGAGCAGTTCTTC.

V and J are TRBV9 and TRBJ1-5, with D possibly matching TRBD1 (5 bases). Trimming shortened V by 4 bases and J by 7 bases, and 18 bases separated the two germline ends. The CDR3 is made up of 15 amino acids. The germline CDR1 and CDR2 sequences are SGDLS and YYNGEE. CDR3 nucleotide sequence: TGTGCCAGCAGCAGAGGGACTACCAACAAGCAGCCCCAGCATTTT. As protein: CASSRGTTNKQPQHF.

This clonotype showed up many times. V and J are TRBV9 and TRBJ2-3; 7 bases are shared with TRBD2. Germline loops: CDR1 SGDLS, CDR2 YYNGEE. V was pared by 0 bases and J by 5 bases, with 6 bases of the junction left unmatched. The length of the CDR3 is 15 residues. The CDR3 protein is CASSVAGGRGDTQYF. The CDR3 DNA reads as TGTGCCAGCAGCGTAGCGGGGGGTCGTGGAGATACGCAGTATTTT.

A few counts support this clonotype. V gene TRBV20-1 combines with J gene TRBJ1-2; perhaps TRBD1 as D (5 bases). This CDR3 has 14 residues. Germline values: CDR1 DFQATT, CDR2 SNEGSKA (reference sequence). V shed 0 bases and J shed 8 bases, with 16 bases lying between them. The CDR3 loop is CSAREVYRGGGYTF. The CDR3 DNA is TGCAGTGCTAGAGAAGTATACCGCGGGGGAGGCTACACCTTC.

In its sample, this clonotype was seen a few times. V and J are TRBV7-8 and TRBJ2-1; TRBD2 matches at 14 bases. After removal of 2 bases from V and 6 bases from J, the junction contained 6 bases not matched to a gene. CDR3 length: 17 residues. Germline lookup yields CDR1 SGHVS and CDR2 FQNEAQ. The DNA for the CDR3 is TGTGCCAGCAGCTTATCGCGACTAGCGGGGGGGCCCAATGAGCAGTTCTTC. This translates into CASSLSRLAGGPNEQFF.

This clonotype has a handful of counts. The chain combines TRBV20-1 with TRBJ2-1, with a possible D match to TRBD2 (6 bases). Trimming removed 6 bases from V and 10 bases from J, with 16 bases in between. This CDR3 comprises 12 residues. Germline loops: CDR1 DFQATT, CDR2 SNEGSKA (reference sequence). The CDR3 sequence: CSAPGTAKEQFF. The CDR3 nucleotides are TGCAGTGCCCCCGGGACTGCTAAGGAGCAGTTCTTC.

This clonotype was counted only a few times. The chain combines TRBV6-2 or TRBV6-3 with TRBJ1-1; D call uncertain. Trimming stripped 5 bases from V and 0 bases from J, with 16 bases between. Germline assignment: CDR1 MNHEY and CDR2 SVGEGT. This CDR3 is built from 16 residues. The DNA for the CDR3 is TGTGCCAGCAGTATAATAGCCGGGAGGGTGAACACTGAAGCTTTCTTT. It translates to CASSIIAGRVNTEAFF.

This clonotype was seen only once. The rearrangement links TRBV19 to TRBJ2-7; D perhaps matches TRBD1 (6 bases). Germline V gene sequence: CDR1 LNHDA, CDR2 SQIVND (reference sequence). There are 14 residues in the CDR3. Trimming stripped 5 bases from V and 4 bases from J, with 15 bases between. CDR3 region: CASSPEQGPYEQYF. In nucleotides, the CDR3 is TGTGCCAGTAGTCCTGAACAGGGTCCGTACGAGCAGTACTTC.

V and J are TRBV30 and TRBJ1-2, with a possible D match to TRBD1 (6 bases). CDR1 is GTSNPN, CDR2 SVGIG, per germline (reference sequence). The CDR3 runs to 13 residues. Trimming stripped 0 bases from V and 7 bases from J, with 12 bases between. The CDR3 protein is CAWSVAGGGGYTF. The DNA for the CDR3 is TGTGCCTGGAGTGTGGCGGGGGGCGGTGGCTACACCTTC.

The rearrangement uses TRBV2 and TRBJ1-2, with D tentatively TRBD1 (6 bases). The CDR3 loop spans 14 amino acids. V was trimmed by 3 bases and J by 2 bases, leaving 10 bases between them. The germline V gene encodes CDR1 SNHLY and CDR2 FYNNEI. CDR3 in amino acids: CASSDRGGNYGYTF. CDR3 in DNA: TGTGCCAGCAGTGACAGGGGTGGGAACTATGGCTACACCTTC.

This clonotype was seen only a few times. This chain's CDR3 is CASTVNGRSYEQYF. In DNA form, the CDR3 reads TGTGCCAGCACCGTAAACGGCAGGTCCTACGAGCAGTACTTC. The chain links TRBV6-2 or TRBV6-3 to TRBJ2-7; D is unresolved. From germline, CDR1 is MNHEY and CDR2 SVGEGT. CDR3 length: 14 amino acids. V was shortened by 7 bases and J by 1 base, with 14 bases between the two germline ends.

This rearrangement joins TRBV6-6 to TRBJ1-1; no clear D gene. Germline V gene sequence: CDR1 MNHNY, CDR2 SVGAGI (reference sequence). Trimming left V 2 bases short and J 9 bases short, with 13 bases between. This CDR3 is built from 13 residues. For the CDR3, the DNA is TGTGCCAGCAGTTACGGCGGCAGCAACCAAGCTTTCTTT. Its protein is CASSYGGSNQAFF.

This rearrangement joins TRBV4-3 to TRBJ1-2; 10 bases align to TRBD1. The CDR3 consists of 16 residues. Germline lookup yields CDR1 LGHNA and CDR2 YSLEER. Losses at the gene ends were 0 bases for V and 8 bases for J; bases not matched to a gene: 9. CDR3 region: CASSQDYGTGAAGYTF. The CDR3 DNA is TGCGCCAGCAGCCAAGACTACGGGACAGGGGCAGCGGGCTACACCTTC.

In regard to this clonotype: A much larger clone is a single base away; this may be a read error. The chain joins TRBV27 to TRBJ2-3, with 8 positions matching TRBD1. The CDR3 is made up of 16 amino acids. V dropped 6 bases and J dropped 1; count of bases not matched to a gene: 9. Looked up from germline, CDR1 is MNHEY and CDR2 is SMNVEV (reference sequence). CDR3 sequence: CASRSYRGTRTDTQYF. CDR3 DNA sequence: TGTGCCAGCAGATCATACAGGGGGACACGCACAGATACGCAGTATTTT.

The chain employs TRBV3-1 and TRBJ2-1; 14 bases align to TRBD2. Germline CDR1 is LGHDT and CDR2 is YNNKEL (reference sequence). This CDR3 has 13 amino acids. J lost 8 bases, V lost 10 bases, and 4 bases had no gene match. CDR3 in amino acids: CATRGLAGDEQFF. The CDR3 DNA reads TGTGCCACTAGGGGACTAGCGGGGGATGAGCAGTTCTTC.

This clonotype was seen more than once but under ten times. The gene calls are TRBV12-3 or TRBV12-4 and TRBJ1-5; possibly TRBD1 for D (5 bases). Between the trimmed V and J ends, which lost 5 bases and 4 bases, there was a span of 15 bases. The CDR3 extends over 15 amino acids. In DNA form, the CDR3 reads TGTGCCAGCAGTCCCCCCGGGGGAGAGAATCAGCCCCAGCATTTT. Amino acids: CASSPPGGENQPQHF.

The J gene is TRBJ2-5, the V gene TRBV9; tentatively, D is TRBD2 (7 bases). Germline lookup yields CDR1 SGDLS and CDR2 YYNGEE. The CDR3 covers 15 residues. Deletions cut 2 bases from V and 11 bases from J, with 22 bases between. CDR3 nucleotide sequence: TGTGCCAGCAGCGTCTTAGGGGGGGTCTACAATGAGCAGTACTTC. Its protein is CASSVLGGVYNEQYF.